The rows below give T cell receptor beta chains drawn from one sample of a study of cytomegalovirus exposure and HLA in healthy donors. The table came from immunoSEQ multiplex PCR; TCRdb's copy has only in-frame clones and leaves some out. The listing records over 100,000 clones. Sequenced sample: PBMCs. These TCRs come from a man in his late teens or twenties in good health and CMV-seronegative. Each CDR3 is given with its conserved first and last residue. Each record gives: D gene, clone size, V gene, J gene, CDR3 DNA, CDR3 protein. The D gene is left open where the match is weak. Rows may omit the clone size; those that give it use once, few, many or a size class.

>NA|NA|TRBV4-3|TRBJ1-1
TGCGCCAGCAGCCAAGATCGGGGGGACTCTGAAGCTTTCTTT
CASSQDRGDSEAFF
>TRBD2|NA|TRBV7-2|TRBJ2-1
TGTGCCAGCACCCTAAGCCCTAGCGGATACAATGAGCAGTTCTTC
CASTLSPSGYNEQFF
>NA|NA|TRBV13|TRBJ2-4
TGTGCCAGCAGCCCAACGTGGGAGGCCAAAAACATTCAGTACTTC
CASSPTWEAKNIQYF
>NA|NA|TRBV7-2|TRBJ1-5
TGTGCCAGCAGCTTAGCTGTTGGGGGGTTTCAGCCCCAGCATTTT
CASSLAVGGFQPQHF
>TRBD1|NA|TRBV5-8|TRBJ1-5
TGTGCCAGCAGCCAACAGGGGTTCCAGCCCCAGCATTTT
CASSQQGFQPQHF
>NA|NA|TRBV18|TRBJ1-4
TGTGCCAGCTCATTGGACAGTAATGAAAAACTGTTTTTT
CASSLDSNEKLFF
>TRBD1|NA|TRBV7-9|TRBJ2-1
TGTGCCAGCAGCTTCGAACAAACAGGGGCCGCACAGTTCTTC
CASSFEQTGAAQFF
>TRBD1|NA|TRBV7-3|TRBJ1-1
TGTGCCAGCAGCTTTACAGGGGGCACAAAGAACACTGAAGCTTTCTTT
CASSFTGGTKNTEAFF
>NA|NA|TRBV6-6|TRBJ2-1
TGTGCCAGCAGTCCCTCCGGGTCGGGTTCTGAGCAGTTCTTC
CASSPSGSGSEQFF
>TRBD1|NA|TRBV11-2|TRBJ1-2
TGTGCCAGCAGCTTAGGAGGGACAGGGGGCGCGGAAATCTATGGCTACACCTTC
CASSLGGTGGAEIYGYTF
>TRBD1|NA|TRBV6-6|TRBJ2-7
TGTGCCAGCAGTTACTATGGGACAGGGGCCTACGAGCAGTACTTC
CASSYYGTGAYEQYF
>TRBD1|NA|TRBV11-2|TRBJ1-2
TGTGCCAGCAGCACCTGGACAGGGGCCGGCTATGGCTACACCTTC
CASSTWTGAGYGYTF
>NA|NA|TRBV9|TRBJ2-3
TGTGCCAGCAGCGTAGATACAGGGCTAGATACGCAGTATTTT
CASSVDTGLDTQYF
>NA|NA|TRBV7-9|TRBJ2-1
TGTGCCAGCAGCTTTCTGGGCAGCTACAATGAGCAGTTCTTC
CASSFLGSYNEQFF
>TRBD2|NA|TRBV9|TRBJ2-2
TGTGCCAGCAGCCCCCGTGACAGCGGGGGCTACACCGGGGAGCTGTTTTTT
CASSPRDSGGYTGELFF
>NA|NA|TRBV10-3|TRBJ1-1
TGTGCCATCAGTCAAGACAGGGAAGCTTTCTTT
CAISQDREAFF
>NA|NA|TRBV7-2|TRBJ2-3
TGTGCCAGCAGCTTTCTACGGGATACCACAGATACGCAGTATTTT
CASSFLRDTTDTQYF
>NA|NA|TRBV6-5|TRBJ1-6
TGTGCCAGCAGTTATCGGACACCAGATAATTCACCCCTCCACTTT
CASSYRTPDNSPLHF
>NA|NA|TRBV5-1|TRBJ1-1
TGCGCCAGCAGCCCAGGACACAGCTTGGGCACTGAAGCTTTCTTT
CASSPGHSLGTEAFF
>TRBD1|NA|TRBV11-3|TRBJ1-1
TGTGCCAGCAGCCCCAGAGGGACAGGGAACACTGAAGCTTTCTTT
CASSPRGTGNTEAFF
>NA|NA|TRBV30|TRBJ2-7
TGTGCCTGGAGTGTGCCCCCCCGGGGAAGAACCTACGAGCAGTACTTC
CAWSVPPRGRTYEQYF
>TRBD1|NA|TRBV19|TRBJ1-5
TGTGCCAGTGGGACAGGTAGCAATCAGCCCCAGCATTTT
CASGTGSNQPQHF
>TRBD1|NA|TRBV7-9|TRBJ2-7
TGTGCCAGCAGCCCCCGGACAGGGGGTCCCTACGAGCAGTACTTC
CASSPRTGGPYEQYF
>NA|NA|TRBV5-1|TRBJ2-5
TGCGCCAGCAGCTTGGAGGGGGGACAGCAAGAGACCCAGTACTTC
CASSLEGGQQETQYF
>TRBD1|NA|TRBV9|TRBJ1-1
TGTGCCAGCAGCGGACAGGGAGGTGCGTTGAACACTGAAGCTTTCTTT
CASSGQGGALNTEAFF
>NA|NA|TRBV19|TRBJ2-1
TGTGCCAGTAGGGGGGGCGGGGGCCGATACAATGAGCAGTTCTTC
CASRGGGGRYNEQFF
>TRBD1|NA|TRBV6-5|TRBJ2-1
TGTGCCAGCAGTTACGGGACAGGCAATGAGCAGTTCTTC
CASSYGTGNEQFF
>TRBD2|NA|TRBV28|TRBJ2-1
TGTGCCAGCAGCAGACTAGCGGGAACGGGGAGTGAGCAGTTCTTC
CASSRLAGTGSEQFF
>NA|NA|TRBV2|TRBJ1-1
TGTGCCAGCAGGGTACAGGGTTTGGGGACTGAAGCTTTCTTT
CASRVQGLGTEAFF
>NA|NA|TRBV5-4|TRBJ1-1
TGTGCCAGCAGCTTGGGGGTAACAGGGCTCGGCACTGAAGCTTTCTTT
CASSLGVTGLGTEAFF
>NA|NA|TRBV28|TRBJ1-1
TGTGCCAGCATCCGGAGGGACACTGAAGCTTTCTTT
CASIRRDTEAFF
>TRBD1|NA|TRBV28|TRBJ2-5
TGTGCCAGCGGTCCTCCTGGGGGGACAGGGGGTTTAGAGACCCAGTACTTC
CASGPPGGTGGLETQYF
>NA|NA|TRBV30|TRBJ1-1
TGTGCCTGGAGTGTACGCAGGGAAGGAGCGGAAGCTTTCTTT
CAWSVRREGAEAFF
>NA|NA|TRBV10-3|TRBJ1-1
TGTGCCATCAGCGTACAGGGTGGGGCTGAAGCTTTCTTT
CAISVQGGAEAFF
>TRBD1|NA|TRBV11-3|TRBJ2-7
TGTGCCAGCAGCTTCGGACAGGGGGCCCACGAGCAGTACTTC
CASSFGQGAHEQYF
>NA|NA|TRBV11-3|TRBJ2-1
TGTGCCAGCAGCTTAGCCGTGGACAGTTACAATGAGCAGTTCTTC
CASSLAVDSYNEQFF
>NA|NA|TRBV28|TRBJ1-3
TGTGCCAGCAGTTCCGGAGGGTACACCATATATTTT
CASSSGGYTIYF
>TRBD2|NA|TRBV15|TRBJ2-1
TGTGCCACCAGCTCCCATAGCGGGCGTTACAATGAGCAGTTCTTC
CATSSHSGRYNEQFF
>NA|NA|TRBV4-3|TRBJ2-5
TGCGCCAGCAGCCAAGTTCCAGGGTCCTACGAGACCCAGTACTTC
CASSQVPGSYETQYF
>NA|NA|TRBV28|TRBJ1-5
TGTGCCAGCAGTTCGTCCCCTCTCCCCCAGCATTTT
CASSSSPLPQHF
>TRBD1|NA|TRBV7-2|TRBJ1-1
TGTGCCAGCAGCTTGACAGGGTATACTGAAGCTTTCTTT
CASSLTGYTEAFF
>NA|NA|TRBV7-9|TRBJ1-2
TGTGCCAGCAGCTTGCTCCAGGGTTTGGCTGGCTACACCTTC
CASSLLQGLAGYTF
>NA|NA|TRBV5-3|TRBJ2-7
TGTGCCAGAAGCTTCTTCCAGGGCGTTTACGAGCAGTACTTC
CARSFFQGVYEQYF
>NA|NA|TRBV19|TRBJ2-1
TGTGCCAGTAGTATCGCCCACAGCTCCTACAATGAGCAGTTCTTC
CASSIAHSSYNEQFF
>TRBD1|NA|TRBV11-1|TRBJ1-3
TGTGCCAGCAGCTCAGCGACAGGGGAGGCTGGAAACACCATATATTTT
CASSSATGEAGNTIYF
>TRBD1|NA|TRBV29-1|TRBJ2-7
TGCAGCGTGGTGGGACAGGGGAACTACGAGCAGTACTTC
CSVVGQGNYEQYF
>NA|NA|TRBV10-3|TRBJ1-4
TGTGCCATCAGTGAGTCGACAGTCGGTGGTGAAAAACTGTTTTTT
CAISESTVGGEKLFF
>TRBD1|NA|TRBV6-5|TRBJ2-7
TGTGCCAGCAGTTTATCCGGGACAGGGGCCTACGAGCAGTACTTC
CASSLSGTGAYEQYF
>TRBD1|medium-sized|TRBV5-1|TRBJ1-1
TGCGCCAGCAGCTTGGGGGGGACAGGGACGGAAGCTTTCTTT
CASSLGGTGTEAFF
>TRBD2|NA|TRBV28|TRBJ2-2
TGTGCCAGCACTCCGTTCCCGGGAGGGCGGGACGGGGAGCTGTTTTTT
CASTPFPGGRDGELFF